A single sample gave rise to the 17 T cell receptor beta chains below, sequenced in a study of regulatory dendritic cells for organ transplantation. These receptors have no identified antigens. CFSE-labeled sorted T cells met regulatory or mature dendritic cells for less than 6 days. Profiled with immunoSEQ multiplex PCR; TCRdb holds only in-frame clones, not every one. The sample yields around 12,000 clones, about 70% seen once. The sequenced sample consisted of naive CD4+ T cells from blood cultured with regulatory dendritic cells. Subset of the sample: CD45RA+ naive T cells. Every receptor here comes from a human donor in good health.

The V call is TRBV11-2, the J call TRBJ1-2; D perhaps matches TRBD1 (5 bases). Germline-derived CDR1 and CDR2 are SGHAT and FQNNGV. The ends were cut back, 4 bases at V and 7 bases at J, with 13 bases in the middle. This CDR3 is 13 amino acids long. CDR3 amino acids: CASSSTARSGYTF. CDR3 coding DNA: TGTGCCAGCAGCTCGACAGCCAGGAGTGGCTACACCTTC.

The table lists this clone with a few counts. V gene TRBV5-1 combines with J gene TRBJ2-3; no reliable D call. Germline values: CDR1 SGHRS, CDR2 YFSETQ. This CDR3 contains 15 residues. Trimming removed 1 base at V and 0 bases at J, with 9 bases between. The CDR3 DNA sequence: TGCGCCAGCAGCTTGAGGCTAGGCAGCACAGATACGCAGTATTTT. This gives the protein CASSLRLGSTDTQYF.

V gene TRBV5-6 combines with J gene TRBJ1-1; 10 bases map to TRBD1. This CDR3 comprises 13 residues. Unmatched junction bases numbered 3, after V lost 4 bases and J lost 6 bases. CDR1 and CDR2 from the germline V gene are SGHDT and YYEEEE. The CDR3: CASSGTGAAEAFF. The CDR3 DNA reads TGTGCCAGCAGCGGGACAGGGGCCGCTGAAGCTTTCTTT.

The genes are TRBV7-9 and TRBJ1-1; 10 bases align to TRBD1. The CDR3 loop spans 16 amino acids. CDR1 and CDR2 from the germline V gene are SEHNR and FQNEAQ (reference sequence). Trimming cost V 3 bases and J 0 bases; bases outside gene matches: 4. The chain's CDR3 is CASSLGTGVVNTEAFF. DNA of the CDR3: TGTGCCAGCAGCTTGGGGACAGGGGTGGTGAACACTGAAGCTTTCTTT.

The V and J genes are TRBV29-1 and TRBJ1-1; TRBD1 matches 8 bases. After removal of 6 bases from V and 1 base from J, the junction contained 4 bases not matched to a gene. CDR1 and CDR2 (germline): SQVTM, ANQGSEA. This CDR3 is 13 amino acids long. Here the CDR3 reads CSVPGGANTEAFF. The CDR3 nucleotides are TGCAGCGTCCCAGGGGGCGCGAACACTGAAGCTTTCTTT. Variable domain in full (rest from reference TRBV29-1 and TRBJ1-1): SAVISQKPSRDICQRGTSLTIQCQVDSQVTMMFWYRQQPGQSLTLIATANQGSEATYESGFVIDKFPISRPNLTFSTLTVSNMSPEDSSIYLCSVPGGANTEAFFGQGTRLTVV.

This chain connects TRBV6-5 to TRBJ1-1; no firm D call. This CDR3 contains 11 residues. V was clipped by 7 bases and J by 4 bases, with 7 bases between them. In germline, CDR1 is MNHEY, CDR2 SVGAGI. This CDR3 reads CASTGGTEAFF. The CDR3 DNA sequence: TGTGCCAGCACAGGTGGCACTGAAGCTTTCTTT.

This sequence joins TRBV6-5 and TRBJ1-1, with TRBD1 matching over 7 bases. V shed 6 bases, J shed 2 bases, and the junction held 3 bases outside the gene matches. Germline V gene data show CDR1 as MNHEY and CDR2 as SVGAGI. This CDR3 region has 13 residues. This CDR3 is CASRTGVNTEAFF. In nucleotides, the CDR3 is TGTGCCAGCAGAACAGGGGTCAACACTGAAGCTTTCTTT.

The V call is TRBV5-1, the J call TRBJ2-1; possibly TRBD2 for D (7 bases). From germline, CDR1 is SGHRS and CDR2 YFSETQ. Trimming left V 6 bases short and J 4 bases short, with 14 bases between. This CDR3 is built from 14 residues. CDR3 loop: CASNGGGLYNEQFF. As DNA, the CDR3 is TGCGCCAGCAATGGGGGGGGCCTATACAATGAGCAGTTCTTC.

This clone was detected a few times. The V and J genes are TRBV5-4 and TRBJ1-4, with TRBD1 as a possible D gene (5 bases). The germline V gene encodes CDR1 SGHNT and CDR2 YYREEE (reference sequence). The CDR3 totals 15 residues. V lost 1 base, J lost 8 bases, and 15 bases lay in between. The CDR3 DNA sequence: TGTGCCAGCAGCTTGACACAGGACGGCGGCGAAAAACTGTTTTTT. Protein sequence: CASSLTQDGGEKLFF.

This chain links TRBV6-1 with TRBJ1-5; D call uncertain. CDR1 and CDR2 (germline): MNHNS, SASEGT. This CDR3 comprises 13 residues. The CDR3 sequence: CAAGSNYNQPQHF. CDR3 in DNA: TGTGCGGCCGGGTCGAATTACAATCAGCCCCAGCATTTT.

The chain combines TRBV5-1 with TRBJ2-5; no clear D gene. CDR1 SGHRS and CDR2 YFSETQ come from the germline V gene. This CDR3 has 12 amino acids. Trimming removed 2 bases at V and 4 bases at J, with 6 bases between. The CDR3 reads CASSFQLETQYF. The CDR3 nucleotides are TGCGCCAGCAGCTTCCAGTTAGAGACCCAGTACTTC.

V is TRBV29-1 and J is TRBJ1-2, with 11 bases matching TRBD1. V dropped 3 bases and J dropped 4; count of bases not matched to a gene: 4. The CDR3 contains 14 residues. Per germline, CDR1 SQVTM and CDR2 ANQGSEA. CDR3 in amino acids: CSVEDRGRGYGYTF. The CDR3 nucleotides are TGCAGCGTTGAGGACAGGGGGCGAGGCTATGGCTACACCTTC.

The gene calls are TRBV29-1 and TRBJ1-1; a weak D match, TRBD1 (5 bases). Germline-derived CDR1 and CDR2 are SQVTM and ANQGSEA. The V gene lost 6 bases and the J gene lost 2 bases, with 13 bases spanning the gap. The CDR3 is 13 residues long. The CDR3 DNA follows: TGCAGCGTCGCCTACGACAGCAACACTGAAGCTTTCTTT. Translation: CSVAYDSNTEAFF.

This chain links TRBV7-2 with TRBJ2-1, with TRBD2 identical over 8 bases. Germline V lookup: CDR1 SGHTA, CDR2 FQGNSA. V lost 7 bases, J lost 8 bases, and 7 bases stayed unmatched. The CDR3 contains 13 residues. The CDR3 DNA follows: TGTGCCAGCACAAGCGGGGGTCTATATGAGCAGTTCTTC. Protein product: CASTSGGLYEQFF. Drawing the rest from reference TRBV7-2 and TRBJ2-1, the complete variable domain is GAGVSQSPSNKVTEKGKDVELRCDPISGHTALYWYRQSLGQGLEFLIYFQGNSAPDKSGLPSDRFSAERTGGSVSTLTIQRTQQEDSAVYLCASTSGGLYEQFFGPGTRLTVL.

This chain uses TRBV5-4 with TRBJ2-3; D unresolved. This CDR3 has 16 amino acids. Germline CDR1 SGHNT, CDR2 YYREEE (reference sequence). V was clipped by 1 base and J by 0 bases, with 12 bases between them. The CDR3 nucleotides are TGTGCCAGCAGCTTGAAGACTCTAGGAAGCACAGATACGCAGTATTTT. This gives the protein CASSLKTLGSTDTQYF.

The chain has TRBV12-5 and TRBJ1-2; no definite D call. V dropped 1 base and J dropped 7 bases, with 16 bases sitting between them. From germline, CDR1 is LGHNT and CDR2 FRNRAP. This CDR3 has 15 residues. CDR3 residues: CASGLGSQVPGGYTF. CDR3 sequence (DNA): TGTGCTAGTGGTTTGGGATCCCAAGTCCCGGGTGGCTACACCTTC.

J is TRBJ2-3 and V is TRBV2; D ambiguous. The V gene lost 8 bases and the J gene lost 6 bases, with 9 bases spanning the gap. This CDR3 comprises 11 residues. Germline CDR1 reads SNHLY; CDR2 reads FYNNEI. The CDR3 DNA follows: TGTGCCAGCTCGACTGAGGATACGCAGTATTTT. Translating gives CASSTEDTQYF.